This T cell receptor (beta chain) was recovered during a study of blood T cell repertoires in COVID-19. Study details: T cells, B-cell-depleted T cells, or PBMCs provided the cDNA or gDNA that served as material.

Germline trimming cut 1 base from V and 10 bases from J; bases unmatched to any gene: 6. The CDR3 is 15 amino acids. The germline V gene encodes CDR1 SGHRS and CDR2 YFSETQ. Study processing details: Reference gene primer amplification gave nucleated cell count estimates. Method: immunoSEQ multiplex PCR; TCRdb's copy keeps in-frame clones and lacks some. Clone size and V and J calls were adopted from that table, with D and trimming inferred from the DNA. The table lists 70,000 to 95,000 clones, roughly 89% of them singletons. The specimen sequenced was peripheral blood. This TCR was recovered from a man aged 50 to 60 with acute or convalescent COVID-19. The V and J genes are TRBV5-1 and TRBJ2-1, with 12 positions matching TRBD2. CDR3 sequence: CASSLPSGTSGEQFF. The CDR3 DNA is TGCGCCAGCAGCTTGCCCTCCGGGACTAGCGGGGAGCAGTTCTTC.